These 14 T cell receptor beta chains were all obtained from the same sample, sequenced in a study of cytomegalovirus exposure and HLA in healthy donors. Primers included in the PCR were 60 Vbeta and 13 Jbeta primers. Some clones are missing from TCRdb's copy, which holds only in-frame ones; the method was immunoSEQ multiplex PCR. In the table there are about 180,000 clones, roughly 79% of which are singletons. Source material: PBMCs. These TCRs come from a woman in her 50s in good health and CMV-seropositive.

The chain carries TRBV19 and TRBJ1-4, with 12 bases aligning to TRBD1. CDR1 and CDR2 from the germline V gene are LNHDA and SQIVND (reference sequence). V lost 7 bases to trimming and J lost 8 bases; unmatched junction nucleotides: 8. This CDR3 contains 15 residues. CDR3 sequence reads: CASTLPGTGGEKLFF. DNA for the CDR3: TGTGCCAGTACCCTCCCCGGGACAGGGGGCGAAAAACTGTTTTTT.

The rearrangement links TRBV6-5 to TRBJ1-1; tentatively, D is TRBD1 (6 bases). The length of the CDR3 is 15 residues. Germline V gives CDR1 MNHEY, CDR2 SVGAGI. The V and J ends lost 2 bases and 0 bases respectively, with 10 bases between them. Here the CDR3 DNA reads TGTGCCAGCAGTTACCAGGGGACTATGAACACTGAAGCTTTCTTT. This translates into CASSYQGTMNTEAFF.

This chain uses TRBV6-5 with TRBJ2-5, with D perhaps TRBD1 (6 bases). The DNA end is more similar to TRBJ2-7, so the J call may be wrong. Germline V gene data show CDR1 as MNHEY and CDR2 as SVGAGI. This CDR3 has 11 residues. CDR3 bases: TGTGCCAGCATGCAGGGGTACGAGCAGTACTTC. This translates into CASMQGYEQYF.

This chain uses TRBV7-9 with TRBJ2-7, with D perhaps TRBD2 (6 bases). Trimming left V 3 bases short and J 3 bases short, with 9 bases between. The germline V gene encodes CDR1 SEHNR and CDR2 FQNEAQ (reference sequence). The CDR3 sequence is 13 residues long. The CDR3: CASSLGGFYEQYF. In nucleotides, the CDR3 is TGTGCCAGCAGCTTGGGAGGATTCTACGAGCAGTACTTC.

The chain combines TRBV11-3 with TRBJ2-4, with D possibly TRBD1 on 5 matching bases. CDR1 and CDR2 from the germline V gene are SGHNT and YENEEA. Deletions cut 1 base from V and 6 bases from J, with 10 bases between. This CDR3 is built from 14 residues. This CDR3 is CASSLARGANIQYF. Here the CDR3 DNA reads TGTGCCAGCAGCTTAGCCCGTGGGGCAAACATTCAGTACTTC.

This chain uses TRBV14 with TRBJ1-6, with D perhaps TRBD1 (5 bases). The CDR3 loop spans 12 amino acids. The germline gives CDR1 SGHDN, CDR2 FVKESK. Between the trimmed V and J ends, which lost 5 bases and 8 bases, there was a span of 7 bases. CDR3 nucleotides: TGTGCCAGCAGCGTACAGGATTCACCCCTCCACTTT. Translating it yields CASSVQDSPLHF.

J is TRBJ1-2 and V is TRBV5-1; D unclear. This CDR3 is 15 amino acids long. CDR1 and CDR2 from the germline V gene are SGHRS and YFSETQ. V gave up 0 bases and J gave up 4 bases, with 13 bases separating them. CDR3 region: CASSLEWSGSYGYTF. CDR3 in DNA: TGCGCCAGCAGCTTGGAGTGGTCGGGGAGCTATGGCTACACCTTC.

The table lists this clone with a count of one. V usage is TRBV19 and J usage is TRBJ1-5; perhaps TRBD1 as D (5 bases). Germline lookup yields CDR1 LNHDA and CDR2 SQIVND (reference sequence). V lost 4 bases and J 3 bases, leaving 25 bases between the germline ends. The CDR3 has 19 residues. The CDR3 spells CASSTPGEAPERYNQPQHF. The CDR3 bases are TGTGCCAGTAGTACCCCGGGGGAGGCACCGGAAAGATACAATCAGCCCCAGCATTTT.

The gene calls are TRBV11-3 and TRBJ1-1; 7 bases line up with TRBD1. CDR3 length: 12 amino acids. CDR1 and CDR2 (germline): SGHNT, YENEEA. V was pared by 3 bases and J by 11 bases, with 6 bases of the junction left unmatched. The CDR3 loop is CASSFQGVGAFF. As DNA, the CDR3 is TGTGCCAGCAGCTTTCAGGGGGTGGGGGCTTTCTTT.

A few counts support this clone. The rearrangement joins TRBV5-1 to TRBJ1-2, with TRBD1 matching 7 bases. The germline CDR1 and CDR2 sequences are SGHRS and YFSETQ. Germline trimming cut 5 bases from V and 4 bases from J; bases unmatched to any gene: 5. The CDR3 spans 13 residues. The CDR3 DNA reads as TGCGCCAGCAGAGGACAGGAAATCTATGGCTACACCTTC. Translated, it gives CASRGQEIYGYTF.

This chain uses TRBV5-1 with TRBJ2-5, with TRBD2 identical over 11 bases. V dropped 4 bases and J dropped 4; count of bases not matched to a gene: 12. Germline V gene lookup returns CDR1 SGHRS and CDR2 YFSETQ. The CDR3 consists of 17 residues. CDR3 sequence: CASSALVTSGSGETQYF. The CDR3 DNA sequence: TGCGCCAGCAGCGCCCTTGTCACTAGCGGGAGTGGAGAGACCCAGTACTTC. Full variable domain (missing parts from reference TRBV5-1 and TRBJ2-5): KAGVTQTPRYLIKTRGQQVTLSCSPISGHRSVSWYQQTPGQGLQFLFEYFSETQRNKGNFPGRFSGRQFSNSRSEMNVSTLELGDSALYLCASSALVTSGSGETQYFGPGTRLLVL.

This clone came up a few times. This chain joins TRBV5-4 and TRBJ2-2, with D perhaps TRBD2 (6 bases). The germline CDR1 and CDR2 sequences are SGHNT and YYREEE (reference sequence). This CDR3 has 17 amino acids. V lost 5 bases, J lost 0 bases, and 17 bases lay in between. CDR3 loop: CASSDGIGGSNTGELFF. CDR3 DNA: TGTGCCAGCAGTGACGGTATCGGGGGTTCGAACACCGGGGAGCTGTTTTTT.

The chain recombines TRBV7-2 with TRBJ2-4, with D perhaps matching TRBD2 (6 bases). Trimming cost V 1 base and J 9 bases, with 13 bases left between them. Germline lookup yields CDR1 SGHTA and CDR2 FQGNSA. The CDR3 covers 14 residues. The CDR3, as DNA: TGTGCCAGCAGCTTAGGTCGGAGGGTGGGCATTCAGTACTTC. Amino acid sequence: CASSLGRRVGIQYF.

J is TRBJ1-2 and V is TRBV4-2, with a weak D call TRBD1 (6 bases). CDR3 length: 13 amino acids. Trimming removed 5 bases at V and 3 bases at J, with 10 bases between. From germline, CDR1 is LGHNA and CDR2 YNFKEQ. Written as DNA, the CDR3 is TGTGCCAGCAGCGCAACAGGGTACTATGGCTACACCTTC. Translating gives CASSATGYYGYTF.